These 32 T cell receptor beta chains came from one sample sequenced in a study of T-cell memory formation after mild COVID-19. TCRdb re-called the 5' RACE reads with MiXCR, one entry per CDR3 protein. The data show under 150,000 distinct CDR3 sequences, 22% seen once. Sequencing input: PBMCs or a T cell subset sorted from them (not recorded which). The receptor set was obtained from a man younger than 35 who had mild COVID-19 (a few samples of this study predate the infection). Cell type and time point are not known.

This clonotype was recorded a few times. The rearrangement links TRBV9 to TRBJ2-7; D possibly corresponds to TRBD2 (5 bases). The CDR3 is made up of 13 amino acids. Trimming removed 2 bases at V and 7 bases at J, with 13 bases between. CDR1 SGDLS and CDR2 YYNGEE come from the germline V gene. The CDR3 DNA reads TGTGCCAGCAGCGTGTACGGTACGGGGGAGCAGTACTTC. Residues: CASSVYGTGEQYF. Full variable domain (outside the CDR3, taken from reference TRBV9 and TRBJ2-7): DSGVTQTPKHLITATGQRVTLRCSPRSGDLSVYWYQQSLDQGLQFLIQYYNGEERAKGNILERFSAQQFPDLHSELNLSSLELGDSALYFCASSVYGTGEQYFGPGTRLTVT.

The genes are TRBV7-6 and TRBJ1-6; D is perhaps TRBD1 (5 bases). This CDR3 is built from 14 residues. V lost 1 base to trimming and J lost 9 bases, with 10 bases between them. Germline V gene lookup returns CDR1 SGHVS and CDR2 FNYEAQ. In DNA form, the CDR3 reads TGTGCCAGCAGCTTAGGGACACTGCTTTCACCCCTCCACTTT. It encodes CASSLGTLLSPLHF.

This chain uses TRBV19 with TRBJ2-5; D possibly uses TRBD1 or TRBD2 (5 bases each). Trimming cost V 1 base and J 5 bases, with 14 bases left between them. Germline CDR1 reads LNHDA; CDR2 reads SQIVND (reference sequence). CDR3 length equals 15 residues. The CDR3 DNA is TGTGCCAGTAGTATAGGCGAGGGGTTGGCCGAGACCCAGTACTTC. Protein: CASSIGEGLAETQYF. Using reference TRBV19 and TRBJ2-5 for the parts outside the CDR3, the full variable domain is DGGITQSPKYLFRKEGQNVTLSCEQNLNHDAMYWYRQDPGQGLRLIYYSQIVNDFQKGDIAEGYSVSREKKESFPLTVTSAQKNPTAFYLCASSIGEGLAETQYFGPGTRLLVL.

The rearrangement uses TRBV6-5 and TRBJ2-7; D perhaps matches TRBD1 (5 bases). Germline loops: CDR1 MNHEY, CDR2 SVGAGI. V was shortened by 6 bases and J by 2 bases, with 11 bases between the two germline ends. There are 13 residues in the CDR3. The CDR3: CASSLTGAYEQYF. In DNA form, the CDR3 reads TGTGCCAGCAGCCTAACAGGAGCCTACGAGCAGTACTTC.

This clonotype was seen more than once but under ten times. V and J are TRBV12-3 or TRBV12-4 and TRBJ2-5; a weak D match, TRBD2 (6 bases). The CDR3 has 15 amino acids. V gave up 7 bases and J gave up 1 base, with 16 bases separating them. The CDR3 DNA follows: TGTGCCAGCACCGCCGGGGGAAGTTTCCAAGAGACCCAGTACTTC. This encodes CASTAGGSFQETQYF.

This clonotype was observed a handful of times. The chain is built from TRBV27 and TRBJ2-3, with TRBD1 matching 7 bases. The CDR3 has 14 amino acids. The germline CDR1 and CDR2 sequences are MNHEY and SMNVEV (reference sequence). The J segment lost 6 bases and the V segment lost 3 bases, leaving 6 bases of the junction unmatched. CDR3 region: CASSFSTGEDTQYF. The DNA for the CDR3 is TGTGCCAGCAGTTTCTCCACAGGGGAGGATACGCAGTATTTT.

This clonotype was detected a few times. The chain links TRBV19 to TRBJ2-2; TRBD2 agrees at 14 bases. V shed 3 bases and J 0 bases; nucleotides not matched to a gene: 3. In germline, CDR1 is LNHDA, CDR2 SQIVND (reference sequence). CDR3 length equals 18 residues. The CDR3: CASSIPTSGGANTGELFF. CDR3 sequence (DNA): TGTGCCAGTAGTATCCCGACTAGCGGGGGGGCGAACACCGGGGAGCTGTTTTTT.

V and J are TRBV28 and TRBJ2-7, with 7 bases matching TRBD1. The trim removed 3 bases at V and 8 bases at J, leaving 4 bases unmatched. The CDR3 sequence is 12 residues long. Germline CDR1 and CDR2: MDHEN and SYDVKM. For the CDR3, the DNA is TGTGCCAGCAGTTTCTTGGGACAGCAGCAGTACGTC. Translated, it gives CASSFLGQQQYV.

This clonotype was seen a handful of times. The chain links TRBV20-1 to TRBJ2-7; 11 bases line up with TRBD1. In germline, CDR1 is DFQATT, CDR2 SNEGSKA (reference sequence). After removal of 0 bases from V and 4 bases from J, the junction contained 2 bases not matched to a gene. This CDR3 contains 14 residues. The CDR3 DNA reads TGCAGTGCTAGAGATGGGACAGGGGGTTACGAGCAGTACTTC. Its protein is CSARDGTGGYEQYF.

This chain links TRBV2 with TRBJ1-1, with a possible D match to TRBD1 (6 bases). The ends were cut back, 7 bases at V and 0 bases at J, with 12 bases in the middle. CDR3 length: 14 amino acids. The germline CDR1 and CDR2 sequences are SNHLY and FYNNEI. CDR3: CASTTGGMNTEAFF. In DNA, the CDR3 is TGTGCCAGCACAACGGGGGGCATGAACACTGAAGCTTTCTTT.

In its sample, this clonotype was seen a few times. The chain joins TRBV6-2 or TRBV6-3 to TRBJ2-1; no clear D gene. The CDR3 sequence is 14 residues long. Germline-derived CDR1 and CDR2 are MNHEY and SVGEGT. The V and J ends lost 0 bases and 3 bases respectively, with 6 bases between them. CDR3 residues: CASSYSSYYNEQFF. CDR3 DNA sequence: TGTGCCAGCAGTTACTCGAGCTACTACAATGAGCAGTTCTTC.

The V and J genes are TRBV20-1 and TRBJ1-5; no reliable D call. Germline loops: CDR1 DFQATT, CDR2 SNEGSKA (reference sequence). There are 12 residues in the CDR3. V was shortened by 4 bases and J by 7 bases, with 11 bases between the two germline ends. CDR3 amino acids: CSAMVGIQPQHF. The CDR3 DNA follows: TGCAGTGCTATGGTCGGGATCCAGCCCCAGCATTTT.

This clonotype has just a few counts. The V gene is TRBV7-9, the J gene TRBJ2-7; unclear D gene. The V and J ends lost 1 base and 5 bases respectively, with 9 bases between them. This CDR3 is built from 13 residues. Germline-derived CDR1 and CDR2 are SEHNR and FQNEAQ (reference sequence). CDR3 in DNA: TGTGCCAGCAGCTTAGGGTCCACCGACGAGCAGTACTTC. It codes for CASSLGSTDEQYF.

V is TRBV27 and J is TRBJ1-1, with TRBD1 identical over 8 bases. V was pared by 2 bases and J by 0 bases, with 8 bases of the junction left unmatched. In germline, CDR1 is MNHEY, CDR2 SMNVEV (reference sequence). The CDR3 runs 17 residues. The CDR3 DNA follows: TGTGCCAGCAGTTTAAGGGAGACAGGGGACATGAACACTGAAGCTTTCTTT. It codes for CASSLRETGDMNTEAFF.

This clonotype was observed a handful of times. V gene TRBV7-6 combines with J gene TRBJ2-1, with TRBD1 matching over 8 bases. This CDR3 region has 14 residues. Looked up from germline, CDR1 is SGHVS and CDR2 is FNYEAQ. V lost 5 bases to trimming and J lost 9 bases; unmatched junction nucleotides: 9. The CDR3 coding sequence is TGTGCCAGCAGCCTTGGACAGGGTTTCGGTGAGCAGTTCTTC. Its translation: CASSLGQGFGEQFF.

This clonotype came up a few times. This sequence joins TRBV13 and TRBJ1-2, with a possible D match to TRBD1 (5 bases). Trimming took off 0 bases at V and 5 bases at J, with 13 bases between the two ends. There are 15 residues in the CDR3. Germline CDR1 is PRHDT and CDR2 is FYEKMQ (reference sequence). The CDR3 here is CASSLGSLKGYGYTF. CDR3 nucleotide sequence: TGTGCCAGCAGCTTAGGCTCTTTAAAGGGGTATGGCTACACCTTC.

The sample holds a few counts of this clonotype. V gene TRBV19 combines with J gene TRBJ2-3; 8 bases line up with TRBD1. Germline CDR1 and CDR2: LNHDA and SQIVND (reference sequence). The junction had 7 bases not matched to a gene; V was cut back by 6 bases and J by 2 bases. This CDR3 contains 15 residues. CDR3 sequence (DNA): TGTGCCAGTAGCGGACAGGGATGGGACACAGATACGCAGTATTTT. This codes for CASSGQGWDTDTQYF.

The table lists this clonotype with a few counts. V usage is TRBV6-5 and J usage is TRBJ1-4; D remains ambiguous. CDR3 length equals 14 residues. Germline CDR1 is MNHEY and CDR2 is SVGAGI. The V end was cut by 5 bases, the J end by 6 bases, with 13 bases between. The CDR3: CASSPADWDEKLFF. The CDR3 nucleotides are TGTGCCAGCAGTCCTGCGGACTGGGATGAAAAACTGTTTTTT.

The chain uses TRBV7-8 and TRBJ1-1; no definite D call. Germline CDR1 and CDR2: SGHVS and FQNEAQ. Trimming shortened V by 5 bases and J by 7 bases, and 14 bases separated the two germline ends. The CDR3 is made up of 13 amino acids. CDR3 amino acids: CASSPRLTIEAFF. The CDR3 bases are TGTGCCAGCAGCCCCCGGTTGACCATTGAAGCTTTCTTT.

V gene TRBV12-3 or TRBV12-4 combines with J gene TRBJ2-2; TRBD2 matches at 12 bases. The CDR3 length is 13 residues. V dropped 10 bases and J dropped 9; count of bases not matched to a gene: 6. The CDR3 loop is CATTTSGGRELFF. In nucleotides, the CDR3 is TGTGCCACCACGACTAGCGGGGGTCGGGAGCTGTTTTTT.

There are a few counts of this clonotype. The rearrangement joins TRBV29-1 to TRBJ2-5; D could derive from TRBD1 or TRBD2 (5 bases each). The CDR3 spans 12 residues. V shed 0 bases and J shed 13 bases, with 15 bases lying between them. Per the germline V gene, CDR1 is SQVTM and CDR2 is ANQGSEA. Here the CDR3 reads CSVEDPFLGTYF. For the CDR3, the DNA is TGCAGCGTTGAAGATCCCTTCCTTGGGACGTACTTC.

The gene calls are TRBV12-3 or TRBV12-4 and TRBJ2-5; no clear D. V lost 6 bases and J lost 5, with 13 bases in between. The CDR3 runs to 13 residues. The CDR3, as DNA: TGTGCCAGCAGCTGGGCGGTAGGGGAGACCCAGTACTTC. As protein: CASSWAVGETQYF.

The count of this clonotype is one. V is TRBV12-3 or TRBV12-4 and J is TRBJ1-3; D not resolved. The CDR3 has 15 amino acids. Trimming cost V 5 bases and J 0 bases, with 11 bases left between them. The CDR3 DNA reads as TGTGCCAGCAGTCCCCGGGAGTCCTCTGGAAACACCATATATTTT. Its translation: CASSPRESSGNTIYF.

The table lists this clonotype with a few counts. CDR3 in amino acids: CSASFSGEGGELFF. As DNA, the CDR3 is TGCAGTGCTAGTTTTAGCGGGGAAGGCGGGGAGCTGTTTTTT. The chain couples TRBV20-1 to TRBJ2-2; 8 nucleotides match TRBD2. Germline V gene lookup returns CDR1 DFQATT and CDR2 SNEGSKA (reference sequence). The ends lost 3 bases at V and 7 bases at J; junction bases unmatched: 7. The CDR3 contains 14 residues.

This clonotype turned up a few times. The rearrangement links TRBV9 to TRBJ2-7; D unresolved. Trimming removed 0 bases from V and 4 bases from J, with 14 bases in between. CDR1 and CDR2 (germline): SGDLS, YYNGEE. This CDR3 is built from 15 residues. CDR3 in DNA: TGTGCCAGCAGCGTAGATGGTAGCCTCCCGTACGAGCAGTACTTC. This encodes CASSVDGSLPYEQYF.

This clonotype was seen at least ten times. A read error may produce the germline difference seen at one junction end. The chain recombines TRBV7-8 with TRBJ1-2, with D perhaps TRBD1 (5 bases). Germline loops: CDR1 SGHVS, CDR2 FQNEAQ. The CDR3 loop spans 15 amino acids. DNA for the CDR3: TGTGCCAGCACCTTACTCCAGGGCCCCTCCTATGGCTACACCTTC. It is translated as CASTLLQGPSYGYTF.

The chain employs TRBV6-6 and TRBJ2-7; possible D gene TRBD2, 5 bases. The CDR3 is 13 residues long. V lost 8 bases and J lost 5, with 16 bases in between. Germline loops: CDR1 MNHNY, CDR2 SVGAGI (reference sequence). CDR3 sequence (DNA): TGTGCCAGCCACGGGGAAGTCCCTCACGAGCAGTACGTC. Translating gives CASHGEVPHEQYV.

This clonotype was observed a few times. This chain links TRBV14 with TRBJ2-3, with D possibly being TRBD2 (6 bases). This CDR3 has 16 amino acids. Trimming took 4 bases from V and 0 from J, leaving 14 bases between them. CDR1 and CDR2 from the germline V gene are SGHDN and FVKESK. CDR3 DNA: TGTGCCAGCAGCCTATATGGCGGGACGAGCACAGATACGCAGTATTTT. Translated: CASSLYGGTSTDTQYF.

V and J are TRBV29-1 and TRBJ2-5, with TRBD1 matching over 7 bases. The V and J ends lost 7 bases and 4 bases, in that order; junction bases with no gene match: 9. CDR3 length: 13 amino acids. Germline V lookup: CDR1 SQVTM, CDR2 ANQGSEA. CDR3 sequence: CSGLTGTRETQYF. The CDR3, as DNA: TGCAGCGGCCTGACAGGGACGAGAGAGACCCAGTACTTC.

The rearrangement links TRBV6-6 to TRBJ2-1, with D perhaps matching TRBD1 (6 bases). V shed 7 bases and J shed 6 bases, with 19 bases lying between them. Germline V gives CDR1 MNHNY, CDR2 SVGAGI (reference sequence). CDR3 length: 15 residues. CDR3 DNA sequence: TGTGCCAGCAAGCCCGGAACAGGGATGTCCAATGAGCAGTTCTTC. Its protein product is CASKPGTGMSNEQFF.

This clonotype came up a few times. V gene TRBV5-1 combines with J gene TRBJ2-7, with 14 bases matching TRBD2. Germline V gene lookup returns CDR1 SGHRS and CDR2 YFSETQ. J was trimmed by 5 bases and V by 3 bases; bases with no gene match: 7. This CDR3 contains 16 residues. CDR3 amino acids: CASSSGLAGGWDEQYV. CDR3 nucleotide sequence: TGCGCCAGCAGCTCCGGACTAGCGGGGGGTTGGGACGAGCAGTACGTC.

V is TRBV25-1 and J is TRBJ2-3; 11 bases match TRBD2. V gave up 6 bases and J gave up 5 bases; unmatched junction bases: 1. The CDR3 is 13 residues long. From germline, CDR1 is MGHDK and CDR2 SYGVNS. Written as DNA, the CDR3 is TGTGCCAGCAGAGGGACTAGCGGAGATACGCAGTATTTT. Its protein is CASRGTSGDTQYF.